A selection of T cell receptor beta chains follows, all from one sample in a study of OX40 agonist ivuxolimab in advanced cancers. Some clones are missing from TCRdb's copy, which holds only in-frame ones; the method was immunoSEQ multiplex PCR. The sample holds approximately 48,000 clones; around nine tenths are singletons and the top ten take about 9.3%. Sequencing was performed on CD4+ or CD8+ T cells sorted from blood, taken in a trial of the OX40 agonist ivuxolimab. Every receptor here comes from an adult with an advanced solid tumor such as melanoma, head and neck, liver or kidney cancer. The CDR3 runs from the conserved cysteine through the conserved F or W. The D gene is left open where the match is weak. Clone size is not always given. Where it is, it says once, few, many or a class for expanded clones.

V,size,length,J,D,CDR3,DNA
TRBV7-2,-,21,TRBJ2-7,-,CASSLALGPAGTPTLRLEQYF,TGTGCCAGCAGCTTAGCCCTGGGTCCGGCGGGAACTCCTACCCTACGGCTTGAGCAGTACTTC
TRBV29-1,once,17,TRBJ1-1,TRBD1,CSVVVTGAYGKNTEAFF,TGCAGCGTTGTAGTTACAGGGGCGTATGGTAAGAACACTGAAGCTTTCTTT
TRBV9,-,18,TRBJ2-3,-,CASSGDTGGMTSTDTQYF,TGTGCCAGCAGCGGTGACACGGGTGGAATGACTAGCACAGATACGCAGTATTTT
TRBV7-2,-,18,TRBJ2-3,TRBD2,CASTFPIAGGEGTDTQYF,TGTGCCAGCACCTTCCCCATAGCGGGGGGGGAGGGCACAGATACGCAGTATTTT
TRBV6-5,-,14,TRBJ2-2,-,CASSNTQGSGELFF,TGTGCCAGCAGCAATACCCAGGGGAGCGGGGAGCTGTTTTTT
TRBV5-1,medium-sized,14,TRBJ2-7,-,CASQPRDGHYEQYF,TGCGCCAGCCAACCCAGGGACGGTCACTACGAGCAGTACTTC
TRBV27,-,16,TRBJ2-7,-,CASSLSVQWSSYEQYF,TGTGCCAGCAGTTTAAGCGTCCAGTGGAGCTCCTACGAGCAGTACTTC
TRBV5-4,-,14,TRBJ2-7,-,CASSFSDRSYEQYF,TGTGCCAGCAGCTTTAGCGACCGCTCCTACGAGCAGTACTTC
TRBV9,few,17,TRBJ2-3,TRBD1,CASSAGQGLLGGDTQYF,TGTGCCAGCAGCGCGGGACAGGGACTCCTGGGGGGGGATACGCAGTATTTT
TRBV11-2,-,15,TRBJ1-4,-,CASSLVSRLNEKLFF,TGTGCCAGCAGCTTAGTTTCCAGGTTGAATGAAAAACTGTTTTTT
TRBV4-3,medium-sized,16,TRBJ1-4,TRBD1,CASSPGQGEPGEKLFF,TGCGCCAGCAGCCCCGGACAGGGTGAGCCGGGTGAAAAACTGTTTTTT
TRBV4-3,-,15,TRBJ1-5,-,CASSQVHRANQPQHF,TGCGCCAGCAGCCAAGTCCACAGGGCAAATCAGCCCCAGCATTTT
TRBV29-1,-,13,TRBJ2-1,-,CSVPPMTDNEQFF,TGCAGCGTTCCCCCTATGACAGACAATGAGCAGTTCTTC
TRBV7-6,-,15,TRBJ2-7,TRBD1,CASSREGTAVYEQYF,TGTGCCAGCAGCCGAGAGGGGACAGCAGTGTACGAGCAGTACTTC
TRBV7-2,-,10,TRBJ1-2,-,CASSLGGYTF,TGTGCCAGCAGCTTAGGGGGCTACACCTTC
TRBV4-3,-,16,TRBJ2-3,-,CASSQESPWSTDTQYF,TGCGCCAGCAGCCAAGAGTCCCCCTGGAGCACAGATACGCAGTATTTT
TRBV9,-,16,TRBJ2-7,-,CASSAGGGSPSYEQYF,TGTGCCAGCAGCGCGGGAGGGGGCAGCCCCTCCTACGAGCAGTACTTC
TRBV7-6,-,16,TRBJ1-1,-,CASSLGTARLNTEAFF,TGTGCCAGCAGCTTAGGGACAGCAAGGCTGAACACTGAAGCTTTCTTT
TRBV9,-,14,TRBJ2-7,TRBD1,CASSAGQATYEQYF,TGTGCCAGCAGCGCTGGACAGGCCACCTACGAGCAGTACTTC
TRBV7-3,-,14,TRBJ2-7,TRBD2,CASSLGGGTYEQYF,TGTGCCAGCAGCTTGGGCGGGGGTACCTACGAGCAGTACTTC
TRBV27,few,15,TRBJ2-5,-,CASSFSQGSGETQYF,TGTGCCAGCAGTTTCAGCCAGGGGTCCGGTGAGACCCAGTACTTC
TRBV10-3,-,15,TRBJ1-2,-,CAISETVYSNYGYTF,TGTGCCATCAGTGAGACAGTTTATTCTAACTATGGCTACACCTTC
TRBV29-1,-,16,TRBJ1-1,-,CSVEDQGRLGSTEAFF,TGCAGCGTTGAAGATCAAGGGCGCCTGGGGAGCACTGAAGCTTTCTTT
TRBV19,few,11,TRBJ2-7,TRBD1,CATWTGAEQYF,TGTGCCACCTGGACAGGGGCCGAGCAGTACTTC
TRBV14,-,16,TRBJ2-4,TRBD1,CASSQDRLLAKNIQYF,TGTGCCAGCAGCCAGGACAGGCTGCTAGCCAAAAACATTCAGTACTTC
TRBV9,-,11,TRBJ1-1,-,CASSEGTEAFF,TGTGCCAGCTCTGAGGGCACTGAAGCTTTCTTT
TRBV30,-,14,TRBJ1-1,-,CAWSPGSRRTEAFF,TGTGCCTGGTCGCCGGGATCCCGGAGGACTGAAGCTTTCTTT
TRBV19,-,17,TRBJ1-5,TRBD1,CASSIGGTGGGNQPQHF,TGTGCCAGTAGTATTGGCGGGACAGGGGGCGGCAATCAGCCCCAGCATTTT
TRBV9,-,14,TRBJ2-7,-,CASSVGGISYEQYF,TGTGCCAGCAGCGTTGGGGGCATCTCCTACGAGCAGTACTTC
TRBV5-6,few,14,TRBJ1-1,-,CASSFTDSNTEAFF,TGTGCCAGCAGCTTCACAGATTCAAACACTGAAGCTTTCTTT
TRBV7-6,-,14,TRBJ1-6,-,CASSPSEARSPLHF,TGTGCCAGCAGCCCTTCTGAGGCCCGATCACCCCTCCACTTT
TRBV11-3,-,14,TRBJ2-7,-,CASSLELGLYEQYF,TGTGCCAGCAGCTTAGAACTAGGGCTGTACGAGCAGTACTTC
TRBV18,-,16,TRBJ2-7,TRBD2,CASSPPSGGSSYEQYF,TGTGCCAGCTCACCACCCTCAGGCGGGAGCTCCTACGAGCAGTACTTC
TRBV5-4,-,20,TRBJ2-2,TRBD2,CASSSPLTPSGMPNTGELFF,TGTGCCAGCAGCTCGCCGTTGACACCTAGCGGGATGCCGAACACCGGGGAGCTGTTTTTT
TRBV2,-,14,TRBJ2-2,-,CASLRSAATGELFF,TGTGCCAGCCTGAGGTCGGCGGCCACCGGGGAGCTGTTTTTT
TRBV27,-,16,TRBJ1-6,TRBD1,CASSLDRGSYNSPLHF,TGTGCCAGCAGTCTAGACAGGGGCTCCTATAATTCACCCCTCCACTTT
TRBV9,-,14,TRBJ2-5,-,CASSVGQGLETQYF,TGTGCCAGCAGCGTAGGCCAGGGGCTAGAGACCCAGTACTTC
TRBV4-3,once,15,TRBJ2-7,-,CASSQDQGSSYEQYF,TGCGCCAGCAGCCAAGATCAAGGCAGCTCCTACGAGCAGTACTTC
TRBV4-3,medium-sized,12,TRBJ1-1,-,CASSQDLRTAFF,TGCGCCAGCAGCCAAGATCTCAGAACAGCTTTCTTT
TRBV19,-,17,TRBJ2-4,TRBD2,CASSITLANVAKNIQYF,TGTGCCAGTAGTATAACACTAGCGAACGTAGCCAAAAACATTCAGTACTTC
TRBV29-1,-,15,TRBJ2-3,TRBD2,CSVPLAGASTDTQYF,TGCAGCGTTCCGCTAGCGGGGGCTAGCACAGATACGCAGTATTTT
TRBV11-3,-,14,TRBJ2-7,TRBD2,CASSTTSGSVEQYF,TGTGCCAGCAGTACAACTAGCGGTAGTGTCGAGCAGTACTTC
TRBV9,-,18,TRBJ2-1,TRBD2,CASSVGGVLLAGMNEQFF,TGTGCCAGCAGCGTAGGAGGGGTACTTTTAGCGGGGATGAATGAGCAGTTCTTC
TRBV10-3,-,11,TRBJ2-1,-,CAIMGGNEQFF,TGTGCCATCATGGGCGGCAATGAGCAGTTCTTC
TRBV19,-,12,TRBJ1-1,-,CASSIRDTEAFF,TGTGCCAGTAGTATAAGGGACACTGAAGCTTTCTTT
TRBV29-1,-,11,TRBJ1-1,TRBD1,CSVGQGGEAFF,TGCAGCGTTGGACAGGGGGGTGAAGCTTTCTTT
TRBV7-2,-,14,TRBJ2-7,TRBD1,CASREWGQALEQYF,TGTGCCAGCAGGGAGTGGGGACAGGCGCTCGAGCAGTACTTC